The clone carrying this T cell receptor beta chain has only a few counts. This sample was taken from a study of T cells in Graves' hyperthyroidism and ophthalmopathy. Study in general: Peripheral blood was acquired at first diagnosis, ahead of any therapy whatsoever.

Exclusion criteria comprised uncontrolled infection, other autoimmune disease, pregnancy or lactation. From RNA transcripts, TCR beta CDR3 regions were amplified. First-round RT-PCR of the TCR CDR3 relied on the HTBI primer set. TCRdb called the multiplex PCR reads again in MiXCR, with one record for every CDR3 protein. Of about 380,000 distinct CDR3 sequences listed, around 18% are singletons. Sequencing was done on a sample of blood. The TCR originated in a man between 18 and 29 years old with Graves' ophthalmopathy.

The DNA for the CDR3 is TGTGCCACCTCCTACGGGCGGGAGTTCACAGATACGCAGTATTTT. Its translation is CATSYGREFTDTQYF. This rearrangement joins TRBV24-1 to TRBJ2-3; TRBD2 aligns across 7 bases. Germline loops: CDR1 KGHDR, CDR2 SFDVKD. V gave up 9 bases and J gave up 2 bases; unmatched junction bases: 10. The CDR3 has 15 amino acids.